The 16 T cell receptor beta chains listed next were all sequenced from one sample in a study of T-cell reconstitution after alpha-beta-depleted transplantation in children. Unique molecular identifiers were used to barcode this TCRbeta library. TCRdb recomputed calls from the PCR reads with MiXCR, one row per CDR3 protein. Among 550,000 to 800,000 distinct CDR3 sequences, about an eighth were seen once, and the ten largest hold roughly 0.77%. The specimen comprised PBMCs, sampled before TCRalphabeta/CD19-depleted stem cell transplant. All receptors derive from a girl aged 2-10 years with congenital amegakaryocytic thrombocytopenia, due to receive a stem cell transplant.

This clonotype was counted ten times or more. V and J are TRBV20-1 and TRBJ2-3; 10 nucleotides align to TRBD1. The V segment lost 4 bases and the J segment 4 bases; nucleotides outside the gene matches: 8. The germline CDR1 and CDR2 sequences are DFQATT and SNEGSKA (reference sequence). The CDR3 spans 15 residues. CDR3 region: CSATTGTGAADTQYF. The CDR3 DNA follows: TGCAGTGCTACAACCGGGACAGGGGCGGCAGATACGCAGTATTTT.

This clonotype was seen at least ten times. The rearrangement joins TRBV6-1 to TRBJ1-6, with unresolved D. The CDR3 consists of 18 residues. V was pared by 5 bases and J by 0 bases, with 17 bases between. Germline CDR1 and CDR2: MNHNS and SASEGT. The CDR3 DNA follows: TGTGCCAGCAGTCCCCGTGGAGGCCAGAGCTCCTATAATTCACCCCTCCACTTT. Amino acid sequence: CASSPRGGQSSYNSPLHF.

For the CDR3, the DNA is TGTGCCAGCTCACCAACGGATGGCACTGAAGCTTTCTTT. Translated: CASSPTDGTEAFF. The J gene is TRBJ1-1, the V gene TRBV18; D remains ambiguous. The germline V gene has CDR1 KGHSH and CDR2 LQKENI. Trimming left V 2 bases short and J 4 bases short, with 8 bases between. The CDR3 totals 13 residues.

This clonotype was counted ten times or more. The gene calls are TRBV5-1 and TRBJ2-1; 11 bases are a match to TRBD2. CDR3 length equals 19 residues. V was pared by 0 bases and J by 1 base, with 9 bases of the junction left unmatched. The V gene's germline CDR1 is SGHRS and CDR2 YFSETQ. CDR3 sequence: CASSLVGTSGLGSYNEQFF. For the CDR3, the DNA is TGCGCCAGCAGCTTGGTAGGGACTAGCGGCCTTGGGTCCTACAATGAGCAGTTCTTC. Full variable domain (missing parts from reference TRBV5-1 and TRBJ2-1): KAGVTQTPRYLIKTRGQQVTLSCSPISGHRSVSWYQQTPGQGLQFLFEYFSETQRNKGNFPGRFSGRQFSNSRSEMNVSTLELGDSALYLCASSLVGTSGLGSYNEQFFGPGTRLTVL.

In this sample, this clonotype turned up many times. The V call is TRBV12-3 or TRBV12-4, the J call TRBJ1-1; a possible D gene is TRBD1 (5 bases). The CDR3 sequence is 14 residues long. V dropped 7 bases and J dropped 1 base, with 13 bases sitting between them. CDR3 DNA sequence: TGTGCCAGCACCTGGGGGTGGGAGAACACTGAAGCTTTCTTT. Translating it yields CASTWGWENTEAFF.

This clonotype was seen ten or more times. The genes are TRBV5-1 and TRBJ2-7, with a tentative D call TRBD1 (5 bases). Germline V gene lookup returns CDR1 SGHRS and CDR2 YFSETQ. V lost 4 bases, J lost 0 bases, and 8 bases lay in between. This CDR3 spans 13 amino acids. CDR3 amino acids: CASSDSNSYEQYF. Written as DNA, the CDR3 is TGCGCCAGCAGCGACAGTAACTCCTACGAGCAGTACTTC. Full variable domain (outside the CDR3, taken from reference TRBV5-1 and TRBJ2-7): KAGVTQTPRYLIKTRGQQVTLSCSPISGHRSVSWYQQTPGQGLQFLFEYFSETQRNKGNFPGRFSGRQFSNSRSEMNVSTLELGDSALYLCASSDSNSYEQYFGPGTRLTVT.

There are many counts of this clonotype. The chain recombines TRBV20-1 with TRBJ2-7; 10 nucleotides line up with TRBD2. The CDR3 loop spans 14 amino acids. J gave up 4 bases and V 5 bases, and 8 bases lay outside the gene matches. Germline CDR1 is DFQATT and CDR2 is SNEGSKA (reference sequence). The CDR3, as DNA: TGCAGTGCTGCAAGCCTAGCGGGAGAGTACGAGCAGTACTTC. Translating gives CSAASLAGEYEQYF.

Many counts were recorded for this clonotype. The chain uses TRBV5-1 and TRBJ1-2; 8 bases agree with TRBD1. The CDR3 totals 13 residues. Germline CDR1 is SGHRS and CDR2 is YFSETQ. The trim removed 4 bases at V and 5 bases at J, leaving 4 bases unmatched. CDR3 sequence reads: CASSPRTGYGYTF. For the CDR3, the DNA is TGCGCCAGCAGCCCCAGGACAGGGTATGGCTACACCTTC.

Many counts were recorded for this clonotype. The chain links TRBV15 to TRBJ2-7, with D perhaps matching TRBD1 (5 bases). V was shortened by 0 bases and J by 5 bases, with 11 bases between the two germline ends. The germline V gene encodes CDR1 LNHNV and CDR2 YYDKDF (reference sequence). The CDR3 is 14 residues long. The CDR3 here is CATSRDPGNHEQYF. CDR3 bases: TGTGCCACCAGCAGAGATCCAGGGAACCACGAGCAGTACTTC.

The CDR3 DNA follows: TGCGCCAGCAGCTTGGGGGGACTAGCGGGAGTGCCTAATAGTTATAACCCCTACGAGCAGTACTTC. As protein: CASSLGGLAGVPNSYNPYEQYF. The V call is TRBV5-1, the J call TRBJ2-7; 14 bases are a match to TRBD2. The germline CDR1 and CDR2 sequences are SGHRS and YFSETQ. Trimming removed 0 bases from V and 2 bases from J; junction bases left unmatched: 19. The CDR3 runs to 22 residues.

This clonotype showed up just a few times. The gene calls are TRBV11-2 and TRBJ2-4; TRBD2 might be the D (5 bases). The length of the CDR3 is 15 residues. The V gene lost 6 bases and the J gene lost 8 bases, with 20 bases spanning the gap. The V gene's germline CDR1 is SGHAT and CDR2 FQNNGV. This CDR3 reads CASRRGSGSHDIQYF. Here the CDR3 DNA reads TGTGCCAGCAGACGTGGGAGTGGGAGCCATGACATTCAGTACTTC.

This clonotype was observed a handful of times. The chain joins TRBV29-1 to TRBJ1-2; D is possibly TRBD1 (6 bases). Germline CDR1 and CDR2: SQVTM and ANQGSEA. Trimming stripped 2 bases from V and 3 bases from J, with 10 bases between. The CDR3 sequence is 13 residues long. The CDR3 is CSVEQGFDYGYTF. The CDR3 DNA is TGCAGCGTTGAACAGGGGTTCGACTATGGCTACACCTTC.

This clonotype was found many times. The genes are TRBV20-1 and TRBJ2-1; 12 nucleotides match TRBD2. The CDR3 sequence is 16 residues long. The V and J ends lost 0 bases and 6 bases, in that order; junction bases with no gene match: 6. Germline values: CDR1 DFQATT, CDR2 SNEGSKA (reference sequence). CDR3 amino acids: CSARDSRGLAGNEQFF. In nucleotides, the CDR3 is TGCAGTGCTAGAGATTCCCGGGGACTAGCGGGCAATGAGCAGTTCTTC.

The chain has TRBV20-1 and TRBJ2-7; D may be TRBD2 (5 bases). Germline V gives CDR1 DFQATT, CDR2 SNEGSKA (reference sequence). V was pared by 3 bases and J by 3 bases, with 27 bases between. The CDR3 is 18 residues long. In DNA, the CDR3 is TGCAGTGCTAGGGGGTTCGACAAGGTTCACGGGAAAGACTACGAGCAGTACTTC. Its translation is CSARGFDKVHGKDYEQYF.

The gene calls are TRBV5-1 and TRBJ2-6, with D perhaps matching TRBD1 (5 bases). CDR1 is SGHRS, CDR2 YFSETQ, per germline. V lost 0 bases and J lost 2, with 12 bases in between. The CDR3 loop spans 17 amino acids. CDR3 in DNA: TGCGCCAGCAGCTTGGGGGTCGACAGTGCTGGGGCCAACGTCCTGACTTTC. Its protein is CASSLGVDSAGANVLTF.

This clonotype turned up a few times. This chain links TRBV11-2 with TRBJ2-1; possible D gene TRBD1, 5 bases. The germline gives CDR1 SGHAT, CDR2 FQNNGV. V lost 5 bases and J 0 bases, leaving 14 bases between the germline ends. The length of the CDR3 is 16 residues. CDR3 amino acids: CASSPMQGTSYNEQFF. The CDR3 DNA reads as TGTGCCAGCAGCCCGATGCAGGGTACCTCCTACAATGAGCAGTTCTTC.